The next 13 T cell receptor beta chains were all read from a single sample in a study of blood T cell repertoires in COVID-19. Generated by immunoSEQ multiplex PCR, the TCRdb table keeps only in-frame clones and is missing some. The top ten clones hold just over 6.5% of a sample with about 130,000 clones, less than 90% of them seen once. What was sequenced was peripheral blood. All receptors derive from a man aged 80 or over with active or convalescent COVID-19.

V usage is TRBV6-4 and J usage is TRBJ1-1, with D unclear. This CDR3 contains 13 residues. Germline loops: CDR1 MRHNA, CDR2 SNTAGT. Trimming removed 4 bases at V and 7 bases at J, with 13 bases between. CDR3 loop: CASSGPRTLEAFF. DNA for the CDR3: TGTGCCAGCAGTGGCCCCAGAACGCTTGAAGCTTTCTTT.

The chain employs TRBV7-6 and TRBJ1-1; D may be TRBD1 (5 bases). The CDR3 is made up of 15 amino acids. The V end lost 3 bases, the J end lost 0 bases, and 11 bases lay between the germline ends. Per the germline V gene, CDR1 is SGHVS and CDR2 is FNYEAQ. The DNA of the CDR3 is TGTGCCAGCAGCTTGGGGGGGGGTGTGAACACTGAAGCTTTCTTT. Protein product: CASSLGGGVNTEAFF.

This chain joins TRBV19 and TRBJ1-6, with a weak D call TRBD1 (6 bases). Trimming removed 5 bases from V and 8 bases from J, with 13 bases in between. The germline V gene encodes CDR1 LNHDA and CDR2 SQIVND (reference sequence). This CDR3 spans 14 amino acids. The CDR3 here is CASSSGQTYSPLHF. As DNA, the CDR3 is TGTGCCAGTAGTTCAGGACAGACCTATTCACCCCTCCACTTT.

The chain couples TRBV18 to TRBJ2-1; weak D call: TRBD2 (6 bases). Germline V gives CDR1 KGHSH, CDR2 LQKENI. The V end was cut by 2 bases, the J end by 6 bases, with 14 bases between. The CDR3 contains 15 residues. The CDR3 loop is CASSPGSAEGNEQFF. The DNA for the CDR3 is TGTGCCAGCTCACCAGGGAGCGCGGAGGGCAATGAGCAGTTCTTC. The full variable domain, in which reference TRBV18 and TRBJ2-1 provide the parts outside the CDR3, is NAGVMQNPRHLVRRRGQEARLRCSPMKGHSHVYWYRQLPEEGLKFMVYLQKENIIDESGMPKERFSAEFPKEGPSILRIQQVVRGDSAAYFCASSPGSAEGNEQFFGPGTRLTVL.

The chain recombines TRBV6-5 with TRBJ2-3; D is perhaps TRBD1 (5 bases). Trimming stripped 2 bases from V and 0 bases from J, with 9 bases between. Germline V gene data show CDR1 as MNHEY and CDR2 as SVGAGI. The CDR3 has 15 residues. The DNA for the CDR3 is TGTGCCAGCAGTTACAGGGGCTACAGCACAGATACGCAGTATTTT. It encodes CASSYRGYSTDTQYF.

The V gene is TRBV5-1, the J gene TRBJ1-2; 8 bases line up with TRBD1. J lost 2 bases, V lost 3 bases, and 3 bases had no gene match. The germline V gene encodes CDR1 SGHRS and CDR2 YFSETQ. The CDR3 is 14 amino acids. The CDR3 here is CASSSTGGNYGYTF. The CDR3 bases are TGCGCCAGCAGCTCTACAGGGGGAAACTATGGCTACACCTTC.

This chain joins TRBV5-1 and TRBJ2-7; maybe TRBD1 (5 bases). The germline V gene encodes CDR1 SGHRS and CDR2 YFSETQ. V was clipped by 0 bases and J by 3 bases, with 10 bases between them. The CDR3 is 14 residues long. The CDR3 protein is CASSLEQAYYEQYF. DNA for the CDR3: TGCGCCAGCAGCTTGGAACAGGCCTACTACGAGCAGTACTTC.

This clone was recorded only once. V usage is TRBV21-1 and J usage is TRBJ2-1; the table's D gene call, TRBD1, was not cross checked with the DNA. TRBV21-1 has pseudogene status. This CDR3 region has 15 residues. The CDR3, as DNA: TGTGCCAGCAGCAATCAGGGTAGCTCCTACAATGAGCAGTTCTTC. It codes for CASSNQGSSYNEQFF.

V is TRBV28 and J is TRBJ1-5; TRBD1 aligns across 8 bases. The CDR3 loop spans 14 amino acids. Germline lookup yields CDR1 MDHEN and CDR2 SYDVKM. V gave up 6 bases and J gave up 12 bases; unmatched junction bases: 13. The CDR3 coding sequence is TGTGCCAGCAGGCTACCGCGGACCGGGACAGGCCAGCATTTT. As protein: CASRLPRTGTGQHF.

The rearrangement joins TRBV19 to TRBJ2-5; D perhaps matches TRBD2 (5 bases). Germline V gene lookup returns CDR1 LNHDA and CDR2 SQIVND (reference sequence). Trimming pared 3 bases from V and 5 bases from J, leaving 10 bases between. This CDR3 is 13 amino acids long. The CDR3: CASSMASTETQYF. In DNA form, the CDR3 reads TGTGCCAGTAGTATGGCTAGCACGGAGACCCAGTACTTC.

The chain is built from TRBV13 and TRBJ2-2; D unclear. Germline-derived CDR1 and CDR2 are PRHDT and FYEKMQ (reference sequence). The CDR3 covers 15 residues. Trimming took off 0 bases at V and 1 base at J, with 6 bases between the two ends. The CDR3, as DNA: TGTGCCAGCAGCTTAGGTGGCAAGAACACCGGGGAGCTGTTTTTT. Translated: CASSLGGKNTGELFF.

This sequence joins TRBV7-3 and TRBJ1-2; no clear D gene. The CDR3 covers 13 residues. V was shortened by 5 bases and J by 2 bases, with 9 bases between the two germline ends. Germline CDR1 is SGHTA and CDR2 is FQGTGA. CDR3 amino acids: CASSHEGNYGYTF. The CDR3 DNA sequence: TGTGCCAGCAGCCACGAGGGAAACTATGGCTACACCTTC.

The chain links TRBV24-1 to TRBJ1-2; TRBD1 agrees at 9 bases. Germline lookup yields CDR1 KGHDR and CDR2 SFDVKD. With 4 bases clipped from V and 3 bases from J, the junction kept 5 bases outside the gene matches. The CDR3 has 15 residues. The DNA for the CDR3 is TGTGCCACCAGTGAGCCTGGGACAGGGCACTATGGCTACACCTTC. Amino acids: CATSEPGTGHYGYTF.